Listed here is a single TCR beta chain. Its antigen is unknown. The CDR3 runs 13 residues. V lost 5 bases and J 4 bases, leaving 9 bases between the germline ends. Germline CDR1 reads KGHSH; CDR2 reads LQKENI. This record belongs to a study of T cell responses to AZD1222 COVID-19 vaccine. Study findings and constraints: Donors were chiefly white British, with a greater number of females, and clonal diversity was perhaps underestimated. After two AZD1222 doses, spike-specific TCR breadth and depth rose versus day 0. Repertoire samples came only from after the peak T cell response. Reportedly, nearly half the spike-specific TCRs target unmutated variant regions.

Assay used: immunoSEQ multiplex PCR; TCRdb lists only in-frame clones, some missing. Found here are about 150,000 clones, less than 95% of them singletons; the top ten hold about 6%. The sequence was obtained from an adult who received the AZD1222 COVID-19 vaccine. The rearrangement uses TRBV18 and TRBJ2-1; D may be TRBD1 (5 bases). Sequencing was performed on peripheral blood, taken 28 days after the second AZD1222 dose. This chain's CDR3 is CASSKDNYNEQFF. CDR3 sequence (DNA): TGTGCCAGCTCAAAGGACAATTACAATGAGCAGTTCTTC.